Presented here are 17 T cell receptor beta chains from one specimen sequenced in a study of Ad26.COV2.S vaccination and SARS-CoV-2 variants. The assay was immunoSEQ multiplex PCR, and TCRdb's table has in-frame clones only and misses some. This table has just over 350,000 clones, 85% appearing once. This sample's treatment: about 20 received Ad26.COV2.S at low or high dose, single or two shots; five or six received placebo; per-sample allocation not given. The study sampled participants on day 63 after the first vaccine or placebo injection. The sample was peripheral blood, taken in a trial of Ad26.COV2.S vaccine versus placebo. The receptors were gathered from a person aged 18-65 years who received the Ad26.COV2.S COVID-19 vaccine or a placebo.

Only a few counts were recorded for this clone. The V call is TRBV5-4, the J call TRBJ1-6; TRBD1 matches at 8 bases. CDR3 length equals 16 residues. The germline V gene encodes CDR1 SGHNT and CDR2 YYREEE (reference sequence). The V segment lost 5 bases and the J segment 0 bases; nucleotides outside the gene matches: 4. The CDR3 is CASSRTGSSYNSPLHF. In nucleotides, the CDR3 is TGTGCCAGCAGTAGGACAGGGAGCTCCTATAATTCACCCCTCCACTTT.

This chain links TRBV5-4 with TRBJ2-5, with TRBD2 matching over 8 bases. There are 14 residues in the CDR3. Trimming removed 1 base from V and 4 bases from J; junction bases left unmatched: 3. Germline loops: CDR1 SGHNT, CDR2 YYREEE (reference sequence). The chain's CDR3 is CASSLYSGVETQYF. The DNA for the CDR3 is TGTGCCAGCAGCTTGTATAGCGGGGTAGAGACCCAGTACTTC.

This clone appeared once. This CDR3 reads CASSQVRDQETQYF. The CDR3 nucleotides read TGTGCCAGCAGCCAAGTAAGAGACCAAGAGACCCAGTACTTC. This chain links TRBV14 with TRBJ2-5; D not certain. In germline, CDR1 is SGHDN, CDR2 FVKESK. CDR3 length: 14 residues. V shed 1 base and J shed 0 bases, with 6 bases lying between them.

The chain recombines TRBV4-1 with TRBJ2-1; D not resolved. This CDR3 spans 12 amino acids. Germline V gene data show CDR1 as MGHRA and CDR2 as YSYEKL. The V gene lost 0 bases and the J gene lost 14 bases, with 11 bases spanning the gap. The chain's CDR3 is CASSQDLGQEFF. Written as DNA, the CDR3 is TGCGCCAGCAGCCAAGATTTAGGGCAGGAGTTCTTC.

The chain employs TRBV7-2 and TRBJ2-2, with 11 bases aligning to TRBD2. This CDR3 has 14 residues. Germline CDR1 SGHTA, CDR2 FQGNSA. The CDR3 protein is CASGRARNTGELFF. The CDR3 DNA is TGTGCTAGCGGGAGGGCCAGGAACACCGGGGAGCTGTTTTTT.

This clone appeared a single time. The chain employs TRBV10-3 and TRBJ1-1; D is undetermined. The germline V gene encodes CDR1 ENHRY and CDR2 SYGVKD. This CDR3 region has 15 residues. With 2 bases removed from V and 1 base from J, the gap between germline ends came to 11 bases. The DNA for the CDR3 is TGTGCCATCAGTGAGACTTTTTTGGGGAACACTGAAGCTTTCTTT. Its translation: CAISETFLGNTEAFF.

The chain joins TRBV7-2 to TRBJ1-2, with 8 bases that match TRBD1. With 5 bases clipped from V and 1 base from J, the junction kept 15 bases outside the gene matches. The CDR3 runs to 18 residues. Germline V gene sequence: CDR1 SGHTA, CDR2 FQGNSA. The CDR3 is CASSHRVGQAKRNYGYTF. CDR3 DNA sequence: TGTGCCAGCAGCCACCGGGTGGGACAGGCAAAACGTAACTATGGCTACACCTTC.

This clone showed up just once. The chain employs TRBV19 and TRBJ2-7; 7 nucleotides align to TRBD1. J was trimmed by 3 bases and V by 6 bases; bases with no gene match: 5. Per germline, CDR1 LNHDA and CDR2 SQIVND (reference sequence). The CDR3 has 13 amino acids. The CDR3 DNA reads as TGTGCCAGTAGCCGGGACAGTTACTACGAGCAGTACTTC. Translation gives CASSRDSYYEQYF.

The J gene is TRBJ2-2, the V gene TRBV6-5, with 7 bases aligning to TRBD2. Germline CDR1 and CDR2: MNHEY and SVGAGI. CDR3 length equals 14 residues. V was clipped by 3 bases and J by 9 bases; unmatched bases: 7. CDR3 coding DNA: TGTGCCAGCAGTTATTGGCGGGAGAGGTGGGAGCTGTTTTTT. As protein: CASSYWRERWELFF.

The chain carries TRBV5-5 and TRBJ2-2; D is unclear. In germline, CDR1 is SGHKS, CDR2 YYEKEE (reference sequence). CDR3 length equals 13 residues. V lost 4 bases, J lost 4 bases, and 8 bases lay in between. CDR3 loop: CASSPLGTGELFF. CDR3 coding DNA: TGTGCCAGCAGCCCTCTGGGCACCGGGGAGCTGTTTTTT.

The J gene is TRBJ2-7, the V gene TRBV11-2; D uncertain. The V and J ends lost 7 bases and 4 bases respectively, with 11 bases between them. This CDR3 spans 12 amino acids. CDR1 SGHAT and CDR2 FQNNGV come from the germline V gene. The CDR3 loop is CASTLTIYEQYF. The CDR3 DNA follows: TGTGCCAGCACCCTCACCATTTACGAGCAGTACTTC.

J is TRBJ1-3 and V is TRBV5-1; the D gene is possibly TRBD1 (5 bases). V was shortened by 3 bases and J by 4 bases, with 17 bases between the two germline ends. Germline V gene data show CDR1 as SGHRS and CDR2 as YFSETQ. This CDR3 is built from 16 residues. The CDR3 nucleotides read TGCGCCAGCAGCTCCGGTGGAGGGGACGTGGGAAACACCATATATTTT. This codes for CASSSGGGDVGNTIYF.

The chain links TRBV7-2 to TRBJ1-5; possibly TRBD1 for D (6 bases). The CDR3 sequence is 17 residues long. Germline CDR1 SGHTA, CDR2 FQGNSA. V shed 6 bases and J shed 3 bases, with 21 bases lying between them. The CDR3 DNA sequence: TGTGCCAGCAGTTTGATGGGGGCTGGGTCATTCAATCAGCCCCAGCATTTT. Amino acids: CASSLMGAGSFNQPQHF.

Written as DNA, the CDR3 is TGTGCCAGCGGACTGCCGACAGGGGCTTTCGCAGATACGCAGTATTTT. As protein: CASGLPTGAFADTQYF. The chain couples TRBV27 to TRBJ2-3; 8 bases map to TRBD1. The trim removed 8 bases at V and 4 bases at J, leaving 14 bases unmatched. This CDR3 has 16 amino acids. Germline lookup yields CDR1 MNHEY and CDR2 SMNVEV (reference sequence).

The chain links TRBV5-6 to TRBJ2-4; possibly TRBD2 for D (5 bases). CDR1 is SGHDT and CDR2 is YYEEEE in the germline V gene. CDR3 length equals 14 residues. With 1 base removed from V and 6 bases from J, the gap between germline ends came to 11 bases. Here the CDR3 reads CASSLRGYRNIQYF. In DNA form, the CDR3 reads TGTGCCAGCAGCTTGCGAGGGTATAGAAACATTCAGTACTTC.

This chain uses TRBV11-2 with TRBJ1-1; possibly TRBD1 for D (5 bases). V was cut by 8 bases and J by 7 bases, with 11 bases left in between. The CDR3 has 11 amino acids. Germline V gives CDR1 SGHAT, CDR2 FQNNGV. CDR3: CASPNRHEAFF. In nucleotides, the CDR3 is TGTGCCAGCCCCAACAGGCATGAAGCTTTCTTT. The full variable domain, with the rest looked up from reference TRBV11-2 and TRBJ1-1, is EAGVAQSPRYKIIEKRQSVAFWCNPISGHATLYWYQQILGQGPKLLIQFQNNGVVDDSQLPKDRFSAERLKGVDSTLKIQPAKLEDSAVYLCASPNRHEAFFGQGTRLTVV.

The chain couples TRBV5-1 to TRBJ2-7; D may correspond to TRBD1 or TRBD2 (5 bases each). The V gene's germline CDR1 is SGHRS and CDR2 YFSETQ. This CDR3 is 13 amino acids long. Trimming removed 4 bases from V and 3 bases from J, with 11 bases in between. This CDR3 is CASSRDGVYEQYF. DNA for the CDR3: TGCGCCAGCAGCAGGGACGGAGTCTACGAGCAGTACTTC.